This T cell receptor beta chain is from a study of blood T cell repertoires in COVID-19. Original handling: How many nucleated cells were present was estimated from reference gene primer amplification. The data were produced by immunoSEQ multiplex PCR, yet TCRdb's version contains in-frame clones alone and is incomplete. V, J and clone size derive from that table, while D and trimming were established from the DNA sequence. Found here are about 160,000 clones, around 84% of them singletons; the top ten hold roughly 7%. The sequence was obtained from a man aged 45-65 years with active or convalescent COVID-19. Source material: peripheral blood.

The chain's CDR3 is CASSERGLAFF. CDR3 in DNA: TGTGCCAGCAGTGAACGAGGTCTCGCTTTCTTT. This chain links TRBV6-1 with TRBJ1-1; D is undetermined. Trimming cost V 2 bases and J 11 bases, with 9 bases left between them. This CDR3 has 11 residues. Germline V gene lookup returns CDR1 MNHNS and CDR2 SASEGT.